The clone carrying this T cell receptor (beta chain) has just one count. Isolation of PBMCs gave at least 6 million cells per sample. A second PCR, run for about 7 to 11 cycles, used a sample-barcoded 5' primer plus a J-beta primer mix. MiXCR, run by TCRdb on the 5' RACE reads, gives a single entry per CDR3 protein. This table has hundreds of thousands of distinct CDR3 sequences, around 54% appearing once. Per germline, CDR1 SGDLS and CDR2 YYNGEE. The CDR3 length is 18 residues. The J segment lost 4 bases and the V segment lost 0 bases, leaving 14 bases of the junction unmatched. These data come from a study of blood T cells in healthy people across ages.

The sample consisted of blood. The chain links TRBV9 to TRBJ1-1, with 8 bases matching TRBD1. The origin of this receptor is a man aged 55 to 70 in good health. The CDR3 DNA follows: TGTGCCAGCAGCGTAGATCCCCCCGGACAGGGAAGGTTCACTGAAGCTTTCTTT. It encodes CASSVDPPGQGRFTEAFF. The full variable domain, rest sourced from reference TRBV9 and TRBJ1-1, is DSGVTQTPKHLITATGQRVTLRCSPRSGDLSVYWYQQSLDQGLQFLIQYYNGEERAKGNILERFSAQQFPDLHSELNLSSLELGDSALYFCASSVDPPGQGRFTEAFFGQGTRLTVV.